This TCR beta chain is drawn from a study of OX40 agonist ivuxolimab in advanced cancers. The study, taken as a whole, reports: At 0.1 to 3.0 mg/kg and by week 6, CD4+ and CD8+ T cells in the blood had expanded clonally.

About this clone: Its antigen remains unknown.

Profiled with immunoSEQ multiplex PCR; TCRdb holds only in-frame clones, not every one. The sample consists of about 22,000 clones, 84% of them appearing once. CDR1 and CDR2 (germline): SEHNR, FQNEAQ (reference sequence). V was trimmed by 1 base and J by 7 bases, leaving 7 bases between them. The CDR3 spans 12 residues. The origin of this receptor is an adult with an advanced solid tumor such as melanoma, head and neck, liver or kidney cancer. The input for sequencing was CD4+ or CD8+ T cells sorted from blood, taken in a trial of the OX40 agonist ivuxolimab. This chain joins TRBV7-9 and TRBJ1-2, with a weak D call TRBD1 (6 bases). The CDR3 is CASSLGGAGYTF. The DNA of the CDR3 is TGTGCCAGCAGCTTAGGGGGGGCTGGCTACACCTTC.